These 15 T cell receptor beta chains were sequenced from one sample in a study of graft-versus-host responses after intestinal transplantation. Only in-frame clones appear in the TCRdb table, and some are missing; sequencing was by immunoSEQ multiplex PCR. The data hold 65,000 to 90,000 clones, with less than 95% observed a single time. What these receptors recognize is not known. Material: unstimulated CD8+ T cells sorted from spleen or lymph node cells, obtained before transplant. These TCRs come from a human donor who was the organ donor for an intestinal transplant.

V is TRBV4-1 and J is TRBJ1-1; 9 nucleotides line up with TRBD1. Germline V lookup: CDR1 MGHRA, CDR2 YSYEKL. The CDR3 consists of 16 residues. The J segment lost 4 bases and the V segment lost 1 base, leaving 7 bases of the junction unmatched. The CDR3, as DNA: TGCGCCAGCAGCCAAGCAGGGACAGGGAAGGGCACTGAAGCTTTCTTT. It codes for CASSQAGTGKGTEAFF.

This sequence joins TRBV6-5 and TRBJ2-7, with a possible D match to TRBD2 (5 bases). The CDR3 extends over 14 amino acids. The germline CDR1 and CDR2 sequences are MNHEY and SVGAGI. V was trimmed by 5 bases and J by 3 bases, leaving 14 bases between them. The CDR3 sequence: CASSEGLRFYEQYF. CDR3 coding DNA: TGTGCCAGCAGTGAGGGTCTACGGTTCTACGAGCAGTACTTC.

The CDR3 reads CASSLTKREEVEKLFF. For the CDR3, the DNA is TGTGCCAGCAGCTTAACCAAGAGGGAGGAAGTGGAAAAACTGTTTTTT. The chain links TRBV7-9 to TRBJ1-4; D unclear. The CDR3 is 16 amino acids. The germline V gene has CDR1 SEHNR and CDR2 FQNEAQ (reference sequence). Trimming took off 2 bases at V and 8 bases at J, with 18 bases between the two ends.

This clone has only one observation. The V and J genes are TRBV11-2 and TRBJ2-5; D gene ambiguous. CDR1 SGHAT and CDR2 FQNNGV come from the germline V gene. The CDR3 is made up of 12 amino acids. The V and J ends lost 6 bases and 5 bases respectively, with 10 bases between them. CDR3 DNA: TGTGCCAGCAGTCCCTCTGAGGAGACCCAGTACTTC. This translates into CASSPSEETQYF.

This clone showed up just once. The chain employs TRBV15 and TRBJ2-5; a possible D gene is TRBD2 (6 bases). The V end lost 3 bases, the J end lost 2 bases, and 19 bases lay between the germline ends. The CDR3 totals 17 residues. Germline lookup yields CDR1 LNHNV and CDR2 YYDKDF (reference sequence). This CDR3 is CATSRALAEWVQETQYF. As DNA, the CDR3 is TGTGCCACCAGCAGGGCATTAGCGGAGTGGGTTCAAGAGACCCAGTACTTC. The variable domain in full, completed from reference TRBV15 and TRBJ2-5, reads DAMVIQNPRYQVTQFGKPVTLSCSQTLNHNVMYWYQQKSSQAPKLLFHYYDKDFNNEADTPDNFQSRRPNTSFCFLDIRSPGLGDTAMYLCATSRALAEWVQETQYFGPGTRLLVL.

The V and J genes are TRBV7-9 and TRBJ2-5, with D unclear. Matching the DNA end better, TRBJ2-7 makes the J call doubtful. The CDR3 length is 11 residues. Germline V gene sequence: CDR1 SEHNR, CDR2 FQNEAQ (reference sequence). CDR3 in DNA: TGTGCCAGCACCAATATCTACGAGCAGTACTTC. It is translated as CASTNIYEQYF.

This clone is classed as medium-sized (0.01 to 0.1%). The chain has TRBV5-5 and TRBJ1-1; tentative D call: TRBD1 (5 bases). V was clipped by 4 bases and J by 8 bases, with 15 bases between them. This CDR3 comprises 13 residues. Germline V CDR1 and CDR2: SGHKS, YYEKEE (reference sequence). This CDR3 is CASSRTTGAEAFF. The CDR3 nucleotides read TGTGCCAGCAGCCGAACAACCGGGGCCGAAGCTTTCTTT.

This clone has a handful of counts. The chain carries TRBV6-5 and TRBJ1-2; the D gene is possibly TRBD1 (6 bases). The CDR3 is made up of 13 amino acids. V was pared by 6 bases and J by 1 base, with 9 bases between. CDR1 MNHEY and CDR2 SVGAGI come from the germline V gene. The CDR3: CASRQGNNYGYTF. CDR3 nucleotides: TGTGCCAGCAGACAGGGCAATAACTATGGCTACACCTTC.

The chain joins TRBV5-1 to TRBJ2-2, with a weak D call TRBD1 (6 bases). The CDR3 has 15 amino acids. Germline lookup yields CDR1 SGHRS and CDR2 YFSETQ. Trimming took 4 bases from V and 7 from J, leaving 17 bases between them. CDR3 bases: TGCGCCAGCAGCCTAGATCTTACAGGGTTCGGGGAGCTGTTTTTT. Protein: CASSLDLTGFGELFF.

V and J are TRBV27 and TRBJ1-1; 8 bases match TRBD1. V gave up 5 bases and J gave up 1 base; unmatched junction bases: 12. Looked up from germline, CDR1 is MNHEY and CDR2 is SMNVEV (reference sequence). The CDR3 has 17 amino acids. CDR3 in DNA: TGTGCCAGCAGTGAATCCACATTTGACAGGGGGAACACTGAAGCTTTCTTT. It codes for CASSESTFDRGNTEAFF.

The chain employs TRBV19 and TRBJ2-1; 9 bases agree with TRBD2. J was trimmed by 10 bases and V by 4 bases; bases with no gene match: 17. The germline CDR1 and CDR2 sequences are LNHDA and SQIVND (reference sequence). There are 17 residues in the CDR3. CDR3 in DNA: TGTGCCAGTAGTACCAGGGTCGGCGGGAGGGCCTTCAGGGAGCAGTTCTTC. Translated: CASSTRVGGRAFREQFF.

This clone was seen more than once but under ten times. The chain couples TRBV11-2 to TRBJ1-1, with D uncertain. Germline lookup yields CDR1 SGHAT and CDR2 FQNNGV. Between the trimmed V and J ends, which lost 5 bases and 2 bases, there was a span of 3 bases. This CDR3 has 11 amino acids. The CDR3: CASSVNTEAFF. The CDR3 bases are TGTGCCAGCAGCGTCAACACTGAAGCTTTCTTT.

The chain employs TRBV9 and TRBJ2-3; TRBD2 is a possible D gene (6 bases). The V end lost 0 bases, the J end lost 1 base, and 12 bases lay between the germline ends. The CDR3 runs to 16 residues. CDR1 and CDR2 (germline): SGDLS, YYNGEE. The CDR3 sequence: CASSVDREEGTDTQYF. CDR3 nucleotide sequence: TGTGCCAGCAGCGTAGATAGGGAGGAGGGCACAGATACGCAGTATTTT.

This chain connects TRBV6-5 to TRBJ2-7; D is uncertain. The V end was cut by 8 bases, the J end by 0 bases, with 11 bases between. CDR1 is MNHEY and CDR2 is SVGAGI in the germline V gene. CDR3 length: 13 amino acids. The CDR3 sequence is CASGRMNSYEQYF. The CDR3, as DNA: TGTGCCAGCGGGCGGATGAACTCCTACGAGCAGTACTTC.

The J gene is TRBJ2-3, the V gene TRBV5-1; 11 nucleotides align to TRBD2. With V trimmed by 2 bases and J by 2 bases, 4 bases remained unmatched. The germline V gene encodes CDR1 SGHRS and CDR2 YFSETQ. This CDR3 spans 16 amino acids. For the CDR3, the DNA is TGCGCCAGCAGCTTACTAGCGGGGGCCGCCACAGATACGCAGTATTTT. Its translation is CASSLLAGAATDTQYF.